The sequence of this T cell receptor beta chain was determined in a study of T cells in Graves' hyperthyroidism and ophthalmopathy. Patients affected by ophthalmopathy presented a Clinical Activity Score of at least 3, a NOSPECS grade of at least 4, and disease duration below 3 months. Investigators excluded patients with uncontrolled infection, other autoimmune disease, pregnancy or lactation. Whole-study findings and limits: Researchers found most expanded thyroid clonotypes above 0.001 in blood as well. Ophthalmopathy, which appeared later, was predicted by the model a median approximately 6.7 months before onset.

This clonotype was observed at least ten times. As yet, its antigen is unknown. TCR beta CDR3 region amplification was performed from RNA transcripts. The study used the HTBI primer set for a first-round RT-PCR of the TCR CDR3. TCRdb used MiXCR to reprocess the multiplex PCR reads, holding one entry per CDR3 protein. Of over 350,000 distinct CDR3 sequences listed, roughly 13% were seen once; the top ten hold over 25%. Germline V CDR1 and CDR2: LNHDA, SQIVND (reference sequence). The CDR3 has 15 amino acids. With V trimmed by 4 bases and J by 3 bases, 5 bases remained unmatched. The chain combines TRBV19 with TRBJ2-7; 11 nucleotides match TRBD1. The origin of this receptor is a man over 45 with Graves' ophthalmopathy. Sequenced material: blood. The CDR3 DNA reads TGTGCCAGTAGTACGGGGACAGGGGGTATCTACGAGCAGTACTTC. This gives the protein CASSTGTGGIYEQYF.